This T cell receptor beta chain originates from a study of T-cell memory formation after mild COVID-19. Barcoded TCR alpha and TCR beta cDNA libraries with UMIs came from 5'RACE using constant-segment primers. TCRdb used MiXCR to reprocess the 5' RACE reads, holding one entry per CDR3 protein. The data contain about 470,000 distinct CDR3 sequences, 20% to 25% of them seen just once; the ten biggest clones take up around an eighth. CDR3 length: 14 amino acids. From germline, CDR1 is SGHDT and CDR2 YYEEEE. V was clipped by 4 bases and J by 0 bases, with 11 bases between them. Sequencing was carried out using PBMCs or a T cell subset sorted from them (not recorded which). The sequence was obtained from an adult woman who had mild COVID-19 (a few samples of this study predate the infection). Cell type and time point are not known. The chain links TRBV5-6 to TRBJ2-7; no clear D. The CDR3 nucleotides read TGTGCCAGCAGCGAAGGACCCACCTCCTACGAGCAGTACTTC. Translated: CASSEGPTSYEQYF.